This record looks at one T cell receptor (beta chain) sequence and its context. No antigen is known for it. This record comes from a study of beta chain features in type 1 diabetes. Whole-study results and caveats: For cells with high TCR expression, cDNA sequencing could yield over-representation.

Cells sorted by CD45RO/CCR7/CD25/CD127/CD95/CD27 comprised CD4+ naive, central memory, regulatory and stem cell-like memory cells. The CDR3 consists of 15 residues. V lost 6 bases, J lost 4 bases, and 11 bases stayed unmatched. Germline CDR1 and CDR2: SNHLY and FYNNEI. Every bit of the isolated RNA underwent reverse transcription, so sequencing read expressed TCRB transcripts. Only in-frame clones appear in the TCRdb table, and some are missing; sequencing was by immunoSEQ multiplex PCR. The table lists approximately 250,000 clones, 9% to 10% of them singletons. The clonotype originates from a woman in her late teens or twenties in good health. The chain couples TRBV2 to TRBJ1-1; 7 bases are shared with TRBD1. Specimen: naive CD4+ T cells from blood. CDR3 sequence reads: CASSHWTGEATEAFF. The CDR3 coding sequence is TGTGCCAGCAGCCACTGGACAGGCGAGGCCACTGAAGCTTTCTTT.